A single sample gave rise to the 25 T cell receptor beta chains below, sequenced in a study of blood T cells in healthy people across ages. A second about 6 to 12 cycle PCR used barcoded and J-beta primers. Via MiXCR, TCRdb re-called the 5' RACE reads, giving one row per CDR3 protein. The sample carries about 670,000 distinct CDR3 sequences, 45% to 60% recorded once. The sample taken for sequencing was blood. These receptors all come from a woman older than 75 in good health.

This sequence joins TRBV20-1 and TRBJ2-3, with TRBD2 identical over 8 bases. Trimming at V came to 4 bases and at J to 1 base, leaving 4 bases not matched to a gene. This CDR3 comprises 14 residues. The germline V gene encodes CDR1 DFQATT and CDR2 SNEGSKA (reference sequence). CDR3 nucleotide sequence: TGCAGTGCTAAGACTAGCGTAGGCACAGATACGCAGTATTTT. Translating gives CSAKTSVGTDTQYF.

This clonotype was detected a few times. A much larger clone lies a single base off, so this may be a read error. J is TRBJ2-7 and V is TRBV12-3 or TRBV12-4; the D is unclear. The J call may be wrong; the DNA end is better matched by TRBJ2-5. The CDR3 loop spans 12 amino acids. CDR3 sequence reads: CASTPKLETQYF. The CDR3 nucleotides read TGTGCCAGCACCCCAAAATTGGAGACCCAGTACTTC.

V is TRBV12-3 or TRBV12-4 and J is TRBJ2-1; D may be TRBD1 (5 bases). Trimming removed 0 bases at V and 4 bases at J, with 10 bases between. CDR3 size: 15 residues. CDR3 amino acids: CASSLAGARYNEQFF. CDR3 in DNA: TGTGCCAGCAGTTTAGCAGGGGCTAGATACAATGAGCAGTTCTTC.

This clonotype has at least ten counts. The chain is built from TRBV6-6 and TRBJ2-3; TRBD2 matches 8 bases. The CDR3 length is 16 residues. With V trimmed by 2 bases and J by 1 base, 5 bases remained unmatched. The V gene's germline CDR1 is MNHNY and CDR2 SVGAGI (reference sequence). CDR3 in amino acids: CASSYLSGSGTDTQYF. DNA of the CDR3: TGTGCCAGCAGTTACCTGAGCGGGAGTGGCACAGATACGCAGTATTTT.

J is TRBJ2-7 and V is TRBV7-9; the D gene could be TRBD1 or TRBD2 (6 bases each). V lost 5 bases to trimming and J lost 3 bases, with 14 bases between them. CDR3 length equals 14 residues. Germline V gene lookup returns CDR1 SEHNR and CDR2 FQNEAQ (reference sequence). CDR3 sequence reads: CASSPAGGLYEQYF. CDR3 bases: TGTGCCAGCAGCCCGGCCGGGGGCCTCTACGAGCAGTACTTC.

Comments on this clonotype: Just one base apart from a much larger clone, this may be a read error. The chain is built from TRBV4-1 and TRBJ2-3, with D possibly TRBD1 on 5 matching bases. Per the germline V gene, CDR1 is MGHRA and CDR2 is YSYEKL. Trimming took 5 bases from V and 6 from J, leaving 12 bases between them. The CDR3 consists of 13 residues. The CDR3 nucleotides are TGCGCCAGCAGCTACGAACAGGATGATACGCAGTATTTT. It translates to CASSYEQDDTQYF.

Points on this clonotype: Just one base apart from a much larger clone, this may be a read error. The chain has TRBV5-1 and TRBJ1-1; perhaps TRBD1 as D (5 bases). V was trimmed by 6 bases and J by 6 bases, leaving 21 bases between them. Germline V gene data show CDR1 as SGHRS and CDR2 as YFSETQ. The CDR3 contains 15 residues. The CDR3 is CASTSLQGGDPEAFF. CDR3 nucleotides: TGCGCCAGCACCTCTCTTCAGGGTGGCGACCCTGAAGCTTTCTTT.

With respect to this clonotype: This could be a read error, since a much larger clone is one nucleotide away. The CDR3, as DNA: TGTGCCAGCAGCGTAGGGGCGCCTAGCACAGATACGCAGTATTTT. Its protein is CASSVGAPSTDTQYF. The chain is built from TRBV9 and TRBJ2-3, with D uncertain. The CDR3 runs to 15 residues. V was clipped by 0 bases and J by 0 bases, with 8 bases between them. Germline CDR1 and CDR2: SGDLS and YYNGEE.

The chain combines TRBV20-1 with TRBJ1-5; D is undetermined. Germline CDR1 and CDR2: DFQATT and SNEGSKA (reference sequence). V lost 5 bases, J lost 6 bases, and 17 bases lay in between. The CDR3 sequence is 14 residues long. As DNA, the CDR3 is TGCAGTGCTCCAACCGGCTCGGGATCTCAGCCCCAGCATTTT. Translated, it gives CSAPTGSGSQPQHF.

The J gene is TRBJ1-2, the V gene TRBV20-1; D gene ambiguous. CDR3 length equals 13 residues. Trimming removed 5 bases from V and 1 base from J, with 11 bases in between. The V gene's germline CDR1 is DFQATT and CDR2 SNEGSKA (reference sequence). CDR3 DNA sequence: TGCAGTGCTCTTGACCGAGTTAACTATGGCTACACCTTC. Translating it yields CSALDRVNYGYTF.

This chain uses TRBV12-3 or TRBV12-4 with TRBJ2-7, with TRBD2 identical over 7 bases. V was clipped by 5 bases and J by 6 bases; unmatched bases: 7. The CDR3 is made up of 13 amino acids. Here the CDR3 reads CASSGSGGLEQYF. DNA of the CDR3: TGTGCCAGCAGTGGATCGGGGGGTCTCGAGCAGTACTTC.

CDR3 in amino acids: CASSPDYTDTQYF. The CDR3 DNA reads TGTGCCAGCTCACCAGACTACACAGATACGCAGTATTTT. This chain connects TRBV18 to TRBJ2-3, with a weak D call TRBD2 (5 bases). CDR3 length: 13 residues. The V and J ends lost 2 bases and 2 bases respectively, with 5 bases between them. Looked up from germline, CDR1 is KGHSH and CDR2 is LQKENI.

This clonotype was seen a handful of times. The chain links TRBV27 to TRBJ2-7; no definite D call. The V and J ends lost 6 bases and 3 bases respectively, with 12 bases between them. CDR3 size: 13 residues. Germline CDR1 is MNHEY and CDR2 is SMNVEV (reference sequence). CDR3 in amino acids: CASSPTGRYEQYF. CDR3 DNA sequence: TGTGCCAGCAGCCCCACGGGCCGCTACGAGCAGTACTTC.

Of note for this clonotype: A much larger clonotype is one base distant, so this may be a read error. V and J are TRBV12-3 or TRBV12-4 and TRBJ2-5; possibly TRBD1 for D (5 bases). This CDR3 has 15 residues. The CDR3 loop reads CASLRQGSFQETRYF. As DNA, the CDR3 is TGTGCCAGTCTGCGCCAGGGCAGTTTTCAAGAGACCCGGTACTTC.

The rearrangement joins TRBV5-1 to TRBJ1-2; D gene uncertain. Per germline, CDR1 SGHRS and CDR2 YFSETQ. There are 15 residues in the CDR3. Trimming cost V 0 bases and J 3 bases, with 12 bases left between them. For the CDR3, the DNA is TGCGCCAGCAGCTTGGATGGAGGACGGGACTATGGCTACACCTTC. Translation: CASSLDGGRDYGYTF. The full variable domain, in which reference TRBV5-1 and TRBJ1-2 provide the parts outside the CDR3, is KAGVTQTPRYLIKTRGQQVTLSCSPISGHRSVSWYQQTPGQGLQFLFEYFSETQRNKGNFPGRFSGRQFSNSRSEMNVSTLELGDSALYLCASSLDGGRDYGYTFGSGTRLTVV.

The rearrangement uses TRBV10-3 and TRBJ1-2, with a weak D call TRBD1 (6 bases). V dropped 3 bases and J dropped 1 base, with 12 bases sitting between them. Germline CDR1 is ENHRY and CDR2 is SYGVKD. The CDR3 has 15 amino acids. The CDR3 spells CAISEPVDSNYGYTF. The CDR3 nucleotides are TGTGCCATCAGTGAACCCGTGGACAGTAACTATGGCTACACCTTC.

The V gene is TRBV20-1, the J gene TRBJ2-1, with D unclear. CDR3 size: 15 residues. V lost 1 base and J 4 bases, leaving 14 bases between the germline ends. Germline CDR1 DFQATT, CDR2 SNEGSKA (reference sequence). The CDR3 DNA is TGCAGTGCTAGAGGGGATCTAGACTCATACAATGAGCAGTTCTTC. As protein: CSARGDLDSYNEQFF.

V gene TRBV9 combines with J gene TRBJ2-1; 11 bases are a match to TRBD2. There are 19 residues in the CDR3. Germline V CDR1 and CDR2: SGDLS, YYNGEE. V dropped 0 bases and J dropped 3; count of bases not matched to a gene: 11. CDR3 coding DNA: TGTGCCAGCAGCGTAGGTCTCCCACTAGCGGGAGACAACTACAATGAGCAGTTCTTC. It is translated as CASSVGLPLAGDNYNEQFF.

This clonotype was picked up many times. The chain combines TRBV29-1 with TRBJ2-1; D gene unclear. The germline V gene encodes CDR1 SQVTM and CDR2 ANQGSEA. This CDR3 spans 11 amino acids. Between the trimmed V and J ends, which lost 6 bases and 9 bases, there was a span of 12 bases. DNA for the CDR3: TGCAGCGTGGCCTCTGTGAGTGAGCAGTTCTTC. This encodes CSVASVSEQFF.

The rearrangement uses TRBV28 and TRBJ2-1; 7 bases agree with TRBD2. Germline V gives CDR1 MDHEN, CDR2 SYDVKM. J gave up 9 bases and V 4 bases, and 9 bases lay outside the gene matches. The CDR3 runs to 14 residues. DNA for the CDR3: TGTGCCAGCAGTTACAGCGGGGACCGGCGTGAGCAGTTCTTC. Amino acid sequence: CASSYSGDRREQFF.

This clonotype showed up just a few times. At one end the junction does not follow the germline gene, possibly because of a read error. This chain uses TRBV28 with TRBJ1-1; D uncertain. The germline CDR1 and CDR2 sequences are MDHEN and SYDVKM. The CDR3 length is 15 residues. CDR3 amino acids: CASSLRTSANTEAFF. CDR3 DNA: TGTGCCAGTAGTTTACGGACCAGCGCGAACACTGAAGCTTTCTTT.

The gene calls are TRBV18 and TRBJ2-5; no firm D call. The CDR3 spans 15 residues. The V gene lost 6 bases and the J gene lost 2 bases, with 16 bases spanning the gap. Looked up from germline, CDR1 is KGHSH and CDR2 is LQKENI. Written as DNA, the CDR3 is TGTGCCAGCTCGCCCCAAGGAACTTCTCAAGAGACCCAGTACTTC. Protein: CASSPQGTSQETQYF.

As to this clonotype: The junction departs from the called germline gene at one end, perhaps through a read error. The chain recombines TRBV5-1 with TRBJ2-3; D is uncertain. Germline lookup yields CDR1 SGHRS and CDR2 YFSETQ. The CDR3 runs 15 residues. CDR3 DNA: TGCGCCGGCAGCTTGGCCGACCCCGAGACAGATACGCAGTATTTT. This gives the protein CAGSLADPETDTQYF.

The chain joins TRBV7-3 to TRBJ2-3, with 9 nucleotides matching TRBD2. The CDR3 is made up of 15 amino acids. Germline lookup yields CDR1 SGHTA and CDR2 FQGTGA. V shed 5 bases and J 3 bases; nucleotides not matched to a gene: 6. The CDR3 spells CASSRPAGGTDTQYF. The CDR3 DNA follows: TGTGCCAGCAGCCGTCCGGCGGGGGGGACAGATACGCAGTATTTT. Filled out from reference TRBV7-3 and TRBJ2-3, the complete variable domain reads GAGVSQTPSNKVTEKGKYVELRCDPISGHTALYWYRQSLGQGPEFLIYFQGTGAADDSGLPNDRFFAVRPEGSVSTLKIQRTERGDSAVYLCASSRPAGGTDTQYFGPGTRLTVL.

V is TRBV29-1 and J is TRBJ2-1, with D perhaps TRBD2 (6 bases). The V end was cut by 5 bases, the J end by 2 bases, with 16 bases between. Germline CDR1 is SQVTM and CDR2 is ANQGSEA. The CDR3 loop spans 15 amino acids. Here the CDR3 reads CSVPGGSGAYNEQFF. The CDR3 region has the DNA TGCAGCGTTCCTGGTGGTAGCGGTGCCTACAATGAGCAGTTCTTC.